This is a list of T cell receptor beta chains from one sample in a study of blood T cell repertoires in COVID-19. Sequenced by immunoSEQ multiplex PCR; TCRdb stores in-frame clones only, minus some. The table shows some 250,000 clones, with around 87% occurring only once. Sequencing was carried out using peripheral blood. These receptors came from a woman aged 70-85 years with active or convalescent COVID-19. Each CDR3 is given with its conserved first and last residue. Each record gives: V gene, J gene, CDR3 length, CDR3 protein.

>TRBV7-2|TRBJ1-6|17
CASSPPSGGGSNSPLHF
>TRBV6-1|TRBJ2-3|15
CASSEAFRSSDTQYF
>TRBV5-1|TRBJ1-3|13
CASSTTPGNTIYF
>TRBV6-5|TRBJ1-2|13
CASRRGRDYGYTF
>TRBV19|TRBJ2-7|13
CASSLQVLYEQYF
>TRBV29-1|TRBJ1-2|13
CSVVGLDSHGYTF
>TRBV9|TRBJ1-5|15
CASSVGGRINQPQHF
>TRBV7-9|TRBJ1-3|15
CASSPIRGSGNTIYF
>TRBV20-1|TRBJ1-6|14
CSASSGQPNSPLHF
>TRBV19|TRBJ1-2|13
CASSSLQGVDFAF
>TRBV4-3|TRBJ2-1|17
CASSQVGGQSSYNEQFF
>TRBV25-1|TRBJ2-1|16
CASSAYPQGGYNEQFF
>TRBV27|TRBJ1-2|14
CASSLSNSFYGYTF
>TRBV19|TRBJ1-3|14
CASQSGLRGNTIYF
>TRBV7-9|TRBJ2-1|17
CASSLRLAGNNYNEQFF
>TRBV10-1|TRBJ1-4|15
CASSRRTGTNEKLFF
>TRBV19|TRBJ1-1|15
CASRQGTGRNTEAFF
>TRBV7-2|TRBJ2-5|18
CASSLVPQGAVPQETQYF
>TRBV7-9|TRBJ2-5|16
CASSLPLIQGQETQYF
>TRBV9|TRBJ2-2|15
CASSAPQGNTGELFF
>TRBV21-1|TRBJ1-1|14
CASSPAGMNTEAFF
>TRBV15|TRBJ2-2|17
CATSRDRTGGRLGELFF
>TRBV5-1|TRBJ1-2|18
CASSPGTGSGAINYGYTF
>TRBV5-1|TRBJ1-6|14
CASSYRDNNSPLHF
>TRBV6-5|TRBJ2-1|14
CASRPDRGVLKQFF
>TRBV7-8|TRBJ2-5|16
CASSVGPGTGGETQYF
>TRBV11-2|TRBJ2-1|16
CASSLFPSGGGDEQFF
>TRBV10-3|TRBJ2-3|16
CAINVAGLGGTDTQYF
>TRBV29-1|TRBJ1-2|13
CSVNGGKGYGYTF
>TRBV7-6|TRBJ1-4|16
CASSPSPTETNEKLFF
>TRBV9|TRBJ2-3|16
CASSVAPGGPTDTQYF
>TRBV10-2|TRBJ1-2|14
CASSEGAVDYGYTF
>TRBV24-1|TRBJ2-3|17
CATSDTPGPTGWDTQYF
>TRBV19|TRBJ2-1|15
CASSSGQSSYNEQFF
>TRBV18|TRBJ2-7|16
CASSLTSGTGSYEQYF
>TRBV18|TRBJ1-5|13
CASTGSSNQPQHF
>TRBV18|TRBJ1-1|14
CASSPGGGNTEAFF
>TRBV27|TRBJ2-3|16
CASSPHAGNFPDTQYF
>TRBV9|TRBJ2-7|16
CASSVAASGGPYEQYF
>TRBV2|TRBJ1-1|11
CASNLLTEAFF